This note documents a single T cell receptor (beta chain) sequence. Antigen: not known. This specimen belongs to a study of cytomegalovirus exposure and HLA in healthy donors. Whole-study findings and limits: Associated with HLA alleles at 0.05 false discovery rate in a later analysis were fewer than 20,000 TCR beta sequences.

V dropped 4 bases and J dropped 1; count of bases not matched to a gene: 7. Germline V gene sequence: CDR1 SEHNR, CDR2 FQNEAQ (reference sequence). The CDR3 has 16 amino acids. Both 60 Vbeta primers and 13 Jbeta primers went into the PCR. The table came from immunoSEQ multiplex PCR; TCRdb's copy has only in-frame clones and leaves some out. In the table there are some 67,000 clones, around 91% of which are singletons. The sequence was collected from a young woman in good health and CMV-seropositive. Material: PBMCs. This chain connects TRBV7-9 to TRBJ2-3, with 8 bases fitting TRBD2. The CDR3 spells CASSSPSGYGTDTQYF. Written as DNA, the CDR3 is TGTGCCAGCAGCTCCCCTAGCGGGTATGGCACAGATACGCAGTATTTT. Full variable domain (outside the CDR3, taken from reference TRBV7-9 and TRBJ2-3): DTGVSQNPRHKITKRGQNVTFRCDPISEHNRLYWYRQTLGQGPEFLTYFQNEAQLEKSRLLSDRFSAERPKGSFSTLEIQRTEQGDSAMYLCASSSPSGYGTDTQYFGPGTRLTVL.